This T cell receptor (beta chain) was found in a study of CD4 T cells in relation to SARS-CoV-2 and coronaviruses. About the study: Crossreactive spike epitopes shared across donors were mapped to their HLA restriction.

Data came from immunoSEQ multiplex PCR; TCRdb stores just in-frame clones and leaves some out. The profile covers roughly 21,000 clones, with roughly 79% appearing a single time and around 17% taken by the ten largest. Details on this clone: Its antigen is still unknown.

The V gene's germline CDR1 is MNHNS and CDR2 SASEGT. Unmatched junction bases numbered 4, after V lost 1 base and J lost 9 bases. The CDR3 runs 15 residues. Unexposed donor CD4+ T cells date from about 2011-2019, before the COVID-19 pandemic. After approximately ten days of culture, CD4+ T cells were isolated. PBMCs were plated at a few million per well in IL-2-containing medium. The sequencing input was CD4+ T cells from PBMCs, cultured in vitro. V is TRBV6-1 and J is TRBJ1-6; the match to TRBD1 covers 9 bases. This receptor was taken from a human donor in good health. CDR3 sequence: CASSEVDRGSSPLHF. The CDR3 DNA reads as TGTGCCAGCAGTGAAGTTGACAGGGGGTCTTCACCCCTCCACTTT.